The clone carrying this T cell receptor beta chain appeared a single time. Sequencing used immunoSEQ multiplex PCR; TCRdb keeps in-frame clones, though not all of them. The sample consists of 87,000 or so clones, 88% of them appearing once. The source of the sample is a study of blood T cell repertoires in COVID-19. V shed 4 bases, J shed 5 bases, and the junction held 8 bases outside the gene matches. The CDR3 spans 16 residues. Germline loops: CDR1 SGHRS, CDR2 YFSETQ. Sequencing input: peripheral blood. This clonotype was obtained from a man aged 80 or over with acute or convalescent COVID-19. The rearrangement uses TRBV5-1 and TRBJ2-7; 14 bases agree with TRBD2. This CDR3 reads CASSAGTSGSRHEQYF. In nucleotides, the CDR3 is TGCGCCAGCAGCGCCGGGACTAGCGGGAGCCGGCACGAGCAGTACTTC.